This T cell receptor (beta chain) was profiled in a study of blood T cell repertoires in COVID-19. This clone was seen only once. Produced via immunoSEQ multiplex PCR; TCRdb's table is partial and in-frame only. The sample has hundreds of thousands of clones, over 80% seen once. The CDR3 is made up of 14 amino acids. Looked up from germline, CDR1 is ENHRY and CDR2 is SYGVKD. Trimming left V 10 bases short and J 2 bases short, with 18 bases between. The rearrangement links TRBV10-3 to TRBJ2-7, with D possibly TRBD2 on 6 matching bases. The source of this sequence is a woman under 30 with acute or convalescent COVID-19. The sequenced sample was peripheral blood. Here the CDR3 DNA reads TGTGCCAGACCGGGACTTCGCGATACCTACGAGCAGTACTTC. It codes for CARPGLRDTYEQYF.